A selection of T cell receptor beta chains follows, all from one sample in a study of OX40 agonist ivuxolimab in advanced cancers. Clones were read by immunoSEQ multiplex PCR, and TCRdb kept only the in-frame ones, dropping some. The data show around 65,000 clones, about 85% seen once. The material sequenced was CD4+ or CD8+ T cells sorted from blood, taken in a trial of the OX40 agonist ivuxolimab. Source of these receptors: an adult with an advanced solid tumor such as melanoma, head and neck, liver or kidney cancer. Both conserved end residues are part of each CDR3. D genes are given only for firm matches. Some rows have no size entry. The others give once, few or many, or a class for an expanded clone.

CDR3 DNA: TGTGCCAGCAGCTCCCGGGACCTTCAAGACGAGCAGTACTTC; CDR3 protein: CASSSRDLQDEQYF; J gene: TRBJ2-7; clone size: -; V gene: TRBV7-9; D gene: -
CDR3 DNA: TGTGCCAGTAGTAAAACCGGGACAGGGGTCTACGAGCAGTACTTC; CDR3 protein: CASSKTGTGVYEQYF; J gene: TRBJ2-7; clone size: once; V gene: TRBV19; D gene: TRBD1
CDR3 DNA: TGTGCCAGCAGGTGGACACTCAGTCGGAATTCACCCCTCCACTTT; CDR3 protein: CASRWTLSRNSPLHF; J gene: TRBJ1-6; clone size: -; V gene: TRBV6-6; D gene: -
CDR3 DNA: TGCGCCAGCAGCCTGCTCCGGACAGCCACAGATACGCAGTATTTT; CDR3 protein: CASSLLRTATDTQYF; J gene: TRBJ2-3; clone size: -; V gene: TRBV4-3; D gene: -
CDR3 DNA: TGTGCCTGTCCTACGATCTCTGGAAACACCATATATTTT; CDR3 protein: CACPTISGNTIYF; J gene: TRBJ1-3; clone size: -; V gene: TRBV30; D gene: -
CDR3 DNA: TGCAGCGTTGGGGGGGACACTTTAGCCAAAAACATTCAGTACTTC; CDR3 protein: CSVGGDTLAKNIQYF; J gene: TRBJ2-4; clone size: -; V gene: TRBV29-1; D gene: -
CDR3 DNA: TGTGCCAGCAGCTTAAGTGCGAGAGAGTCGGCAACCCAGTACTTC; CDR3 protein: CASSLSARESATQYF; J gene: TRBJ2-5; clone size: -; V gene: TRBV7-3; D gene: -
CDR3 DNA: TGTGCCAGCAGCTTCAGGGGGGATATTGATGGCTACACCTTC; CDR3 protein: CASSFRGDIDGYTF; J gene: TRBJ1-2; clone size: -; V gene: TRBV7-9; D gene: TRBD1
CDR3 DNA: TGTGCCAGCAGGGGCAACCGGCCCCTGCGTGTGGAGCATGGCTACACCTTC; CDR3 protein: CASRGNRPLRVEHGYTF; J gene: TRBJ1-2; clone size: -; V gene: TRBV27; D gene: -
CDR3 DNA: TGTGCCAGCAGTGATCAACAGACCAGAAATCAGCCCCAGCATTTT; CDR3 protein: CASSDQQTRNQPQHF; J gene: TRBJ1-5; clone size: -; V gene: TRBV6-1; D gene: -
CDR3 DNA: TGTGCCAGCAGCTTGAAACTAGCGGCGGAGACCCAGTACTTC; CDR3 protein: CASSLKLAAETQYF; J gene: TRBJ2-5; clone size: -; V gene: TRBV5-4; D gene: TRBD2
CDR3 DNA: TGTGCCAGCAGCCAAGTAGGGAGGACAGGATCCTACGAGCAGTACTTC; CDR3 protein: CASSQVGRTGSYEQYF; J gene: TRBJ2-7; clone size: -; V gene: TRBV4-2; D gene: -
CDR3 DNA: TGTGCCTGGAGTGTAGGGCAGGGGAGGTCAGATACGCAGTATTTT; CDR3 protein: CAWSVGQGRSDTQYF; J gene: TRBJ2-3; clone size: -; V gene: TRBV30; D gene: -
CDR3 DNA: TGCGCCAGCAGCCCGGGGGGGACCGGGGAGCTGTTTTTT; CDR3 protein: CASSPGGTGELFF; J gene: TRBJ2-2; clone size: -; V gene: TRBV5-1; D gene: TRBD2
CDR3 DNA: TGTGCCAGCAGCTTTATCCAGGGTGCCTATGGCTACACCTTC; CDR3 protein: CASSFIQGAYGYTF; J gene: TRBJ1-2; clone size: -; V gene: TRBV5-6; D gene: -
CDR3 DNA: TGTGCCAGCAGTGAAAATTCCTACGAGCAGTACTTC; CDR3 protein: CASSENSYEQYF; J gene: TRBJ2-7; clone size: -; V gene: TRBV6-1; D gene: -
CDR3 DNA: TGCGCCAGCAGCTTGGTGGAGCGGGAGACGAACACCGGGGAGCTGTTTTTT; CDR3 protein: CASSLVERETNTGELFF; J gene: TRBJ2-2; clone size: -; V gene: TRBV5-1; D gene: TRBD2
CDR3 DNA: TGTGCCAGCAGTCTACAGGACGCTTCTTATGGCTACACCTTC; CDR3 protein: CASSLQDASYGYTF; J gene: TRBJ1-2; clone size: -; V gene: TRBV6-1; D gene: -
CDR3 DNA: TGTGCCAGTAGTATTGGCCTAGCGGGGGGGCGAGGCACAGATACGCAGTATTTT; CDR3 protein: CASSIGLAGGRGTDTQYF; J gene: TRBJ2-3; clone size: once; V gene: TRBV19; D gene: TRBD2
CDR3 DNA: TGTGCCAGCAGTGTCTCAGGGGCCACTGAAGCTTTCTTT; CDR3 protein: CASSVSGATEAFF; J gene: TRBJ1-1; clone size: -; V gene: TRBV6-6; D gene: -
CDR3 DNA: TGTGCCTGGGCTGGATTCTTTACGGGGGGGGACAATGAGCAGTTCTTC; CDR3 protein: CAWAGFFTGGDNEQFF; J gene: TRBJ2-1; clone size: -; V gene: TRBV30; D gene: TRBD2
CDR3 DNA: TGTGCCAGCAGCAGGGGGGCAGGGGCCATCTCTGGAAACACCATATATTTT; CDR3 protein: CASSRGAGAISGNTIYF; J gene: TRBJ1-3; clone size: -; V gene: TRBV15; D gene: TRBD1
CDR3 DNA: TGCGCCAGCGGGTGGACCAATCAGCCCCAGCATTTT; CDR3 protein: CASGWTNQPQHF; J gene: TRBJ1-5; clone size: -; V gene: TRBV10-2; D gene: -
CDR3 DNA: TGTGCCAGCAGTTACTCGGCAGGGGGAAATGAGCAGTTCTTC; CDR3 protein: CASSYSAGGNEQFF; J gene: TRBJ2-1; clone size: -; V gene: TRBV6-6; D gene: TRBD1
CDR3 DNA: TGTGCCAGCAGCTTGACAGGGGGCGGAGAGACCCAGTACTTC; CDR3 protein: CASSLTGGGETQYF; J gene: TRBJ2-5; clone size: -; V gene: TRBV7-6; D gene: TRBD1
CDR3 DNA: TGTGCCAGCAGCTCCCTGCCGGGACAATGGCGCAATTCACCCCTCCACTTT; CDR3 protein: CASSSLPGQWRNSPLHF; J gene: TRBJ1-6; clone size: -; V gene: TRBV7-2; D gene: -
CDR3 DNA: TGTGCCAGCTCACCACGATTCCAGGGGCGGGACGGGGAGCTGTTTTTT; CDR3 protein: CASSPRFQGRDGELFF; J gene: TRBJ2-2; clone size: -; V gene: TRBV18; D gene: -
CDR3 DNA: TGTGCCAGCAGCGCACCGGGACTAGCGGGGGGCTCCGGGAGCGAGCAGTACTTC; CDR3 protein: CASSAPGLAGGSGSEQYF; J gene: TRBJ2-7; clone size: -; V gene: TRBV7-8; D gene: TRBD2
CDR3 DNA: TGTGCCAGCAGCTTAGCCACGTCATCTGGGGCCAACGTCCTGACTTTC; CDR3 protein: CASSLATSSGANVLTF; J gene: TRBJ2-6; clone size: -; V gene: TRBV7-9; D gene: -
CDR3 DNA: TGTGCCAGCAGCCCGGGCGGCACAGATACGCAGTATTTT; CDR3 protein: CASSPGGTDTQYF; J gene: TRBJ2-3; clone size: -; V gene: TRBV5-6; D gene: -
CDR3 DNA: TGTGCCAGCAGTTTACCGCGCGGGGGGGCCACAGATACGCAGTATTTT; CDR3 protein: CASSLPRGGATDTQYF; J gene: TRBJ2-3; clone size: -; V gene: TRBV27; D gene: TRBD2
CDR3 DNA: TGTGCCAGCAGTGATGCGGGACTAGTCACCGGGGAGCTGTTTTTT; CDR3 protein: CASSDAGLVTGELFF; J gene: TRBJ2-2; clone size: few; V gene: TRBV25-1; D gene: TRBD2
CDR3 DNA: TGTGCCAGCAGCTTGGAAGCCGGCAGGCACTCCCCCTACGAGCAGTACTTC; CDR3 protein: CASSLEAGRHSPYEQYF; J gene: TRBJ2-7; clone size: -; V gene: TRBV5-6; D gene: -
CDR3 DNA: TGCGCCAGCAGCGCAATGACGGGGAGAGGCTATGGCTACACCTTC; CDR3 protein: CASSAMTGRGYGYTF; J gene: TRBJ1-2; clone size: -; V gene: TRBV5-1; D gene: -
CDR3 DNA: TGTGCCAGCAGCACGACAGGGGGGTCTAATAGCAATCAGCCCCAGCATTTT; CDR3 protein: CASSTTGGSNSNQPQHF; J gene: TRBJ1-5; clone size: -; V gene: TRBV7-8; D gene: TRBD1
CDR3 DNA: TGTGCCAGCAGCCCGGACGGACAGGGCTACTATGGCTACACCTTC; CDR3 protein: CASSPDGQGYYGYTF; J gene: TRBJ1-2; clone size: once; V gene: TRBV7-9; D gene: TRBD1
CDR3 DNA: TGTGCCAGCAGCTCGCGGGCGACAGATTTTAAGCAGTTCTTC; CDR3 protein: CASSSRATDFKQFF; J gene: TRBJ2-1; clone size: -; V gene: TRBV7-6; D gene: -
CDR3 DNA: TGTGCCTGGAGTGTACCGGGACTTTTCGAGCAGTACTTC; CDR3 protein: CAWSVPGLFEQYF; J gene: TRBJ2-7; clone size: few; V gene: TRBV30; D gene: -
CDR3 DNA: TGCGCCAGCAGTGCCGGGACAGTCTCCTACGAGCAGTACTTC; CDR3 protein: CASSAGTVSYEQYF; J gene: TRBJ2-7; clone size: -; V gene: TRBV10-1; D gene: TRBD1
CDR3 DNA: TGCGCCAGCAGGGGGGTAGGGGAAAAACTGTTTTTT; CDR3 protein: CASRGVGEKLFF; J gene: TRBJ1-4; clone size: -; V gene: TRBV4-1; D gene: -
CDR3 DNA: TGTGCCACCAGCAGAGATTTAGGGCAGGGGGCAGAGGCTTTCTTT; CDR3 protein: CATSRDLGQGAEAFF; J gene: TRBJ1-1; clone size: few; V gene: TRBV15; D gene: TRBD1
CDR3 DNA: TGTGCCAGCAGCCCCCGCGTACAAGCCGAAGAGACCCAGTACTTC; CDR3 protein: CASSPRVQAEETQYF; J gene: TRBJ2-5; clone size: -; V gene: TRBV11-2; D gene: -